This T cell receptor (beta chain) emerged from a study of spatial heterogeneity in lung cancer. Whole-study results and caveats: Blood showed ubiquitous tumor TCRs more often at resection than at routine follow-up.

This clonotype was counted only a few times. Its matching antigen is unknown. The CDR3 length is 12 residues. V was shortened by 5 bases and J by 3 bases, with 10 bases between the two germline ends. CDR1 is DFQATT and CDR2 is SNEGSKA in the germline V gene (reference sequence). TCRdb ran MiXCR on the 5' RACE reads and lists one entry per CDR3 protein. The sample carries 75,000 to 85,000 distinct CDR3 sequences, approximately 18% recorded once. Time point noted: sample taken at primary tumor resection. Whole RNA was taken from tumor, nontumor lung or frozen PBMC; it was then sequenced unsorted. The chain links TRBV20-1 to TRBJ1-1; D remains unclear. The sequence derives from a male donor with early-stage non-small cell lung cancer. Sequenced material: PBMCs, taken at surgery. CDR3 region: CSAGPGYTEAFF. The CDR3 nucleotides are TGCAGTGCTGGACCGGGCTACACTGAAGCTTTCTTT.